The T cell receptor (beta chain) under discussion was sequenced for a study of T cell responses to AZD1222 COVID-19 vaccine. Overall study findings and caveats: White British people made up most donors, females outnumbered males, and clonal diversity was possibly underestimated. Just a handful of people given AZD1222 tested seropositive at baseline.

The sample holds a few counts of this clone. Antigen specificity is unknown. The protocol was immunoSEQ multiplex PCR, while the TCRdb copy is restricted to in-frame clones and leaves out a portion. Found here are 60,000 or so clones, more than 65% of them singletons; the top ten hold 15% to 25%. The TCR originated in an adult in good health. The sequencing used peripheral blood, collected on day 0 of AZD1222 vaccination.

This CDR3 reads CASRSGRQQFF. As DNA, the CDR3 is TGTGCCAGTAGGAGCGGGAGGCAGCAGTTCTTC. The chain uses TRBV19 and TRBJ2-1; TRBD2 matches at 9 bases. Germline V gene sequence: CDR1 LNHDA, CDR2 SQIVND (reference sequence). The CDR3 extends over 11 amino acids. With V trimmed by 6 bases and J by 11 bases, 2 bases remained unmatched.